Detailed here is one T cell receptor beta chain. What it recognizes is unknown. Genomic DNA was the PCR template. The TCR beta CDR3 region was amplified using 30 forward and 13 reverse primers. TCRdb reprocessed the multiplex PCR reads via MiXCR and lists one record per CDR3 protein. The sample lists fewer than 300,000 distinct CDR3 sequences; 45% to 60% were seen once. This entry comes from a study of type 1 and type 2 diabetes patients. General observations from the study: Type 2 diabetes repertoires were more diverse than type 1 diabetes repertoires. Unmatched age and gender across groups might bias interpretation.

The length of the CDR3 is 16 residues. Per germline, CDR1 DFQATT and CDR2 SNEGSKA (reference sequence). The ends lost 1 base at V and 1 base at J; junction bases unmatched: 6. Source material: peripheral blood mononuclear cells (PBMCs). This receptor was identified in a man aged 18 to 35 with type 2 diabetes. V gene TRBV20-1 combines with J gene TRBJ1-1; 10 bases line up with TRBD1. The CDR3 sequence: CSARVAGTGANTEAFF. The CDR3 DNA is TGCAGTGCTAGAGTAGCCGGGACAGGGGCGAACACTGAAGCTTTCTTT.